This TCR beta chain was retrieved from a study of T cell responses to AZD1222 COVID-19 vaccine. Overall study results and limits: Unmutated variant regions reportedly attract nearly half of all spike-specific TCRs. The repertoires were collected only after the peak T cell response. The study identified only a handful of AZD1222 recipients as seropositive at baseline.

The table came from immunoSEQ multiplex PCR; TCRdb's copy has only in-frame clones and leaves some out. The sample consists of about 130,000 clones, around 85% of them appearing once. Looked up from germline, CDR1 is SQVTM and CDR2 is ANQGSEA. V lost 4 bases, J lost 2 bases, and 14 bases lay in between. The CDR3 covers 15 residues. As concerns this clone: The antigen remains undetermined.

This specimen consisted of peripheral blood, obtained 28 days after the second dose of the MenACWY control vaccine. The chain recombines TRBV29-1 with TRBJ2-2, with TRBD2 as a possible D gene (6 bases). The receptor was isolated from an adult who received the MenACWY meningococcal vaccine as a control. For the CDR3, the DNA is TGCAGCGTTGGGGCTGGAGGGATTAACACCGGGGAGCTGTTTTTT. Protein sequence: CSVGAGGINTGELFF.